A single T cell receptor (beta chain) is shown here with its context. CDR1 MNHEY and CDR2 SMNVEV come from the germline V gene (reference sequence). Trimming removed 2 bases at V and 5 bases at J, with 9 bases between. The CDR3 runs 14 residues. Profiled with immunoSEQ multiplex PCR; TCRdb holds only in-frame clones, not every one. The sample records roughly 48,000 clones, roughly 92% being singletons. The data stem from a study of T cell changes during pregnancy in multiple sclerosis. The chain joins TRBV27 to TRBJ1-4, with D tentatively TRBD1 (5 bases). This TCR derives from a female donor in good health, enrolled as a control in a pregnancy study. Specimen: CD4+ T cells from peripheral blood mononuclear cells, collected in the second trimester of pregnancy. CDR3: CASSLLAGNEKLFF. The CDR3 nucleotides read TGTGCCAGCAGTTTACTGGCAGGGAATGAAAAACTGTTTTTT.